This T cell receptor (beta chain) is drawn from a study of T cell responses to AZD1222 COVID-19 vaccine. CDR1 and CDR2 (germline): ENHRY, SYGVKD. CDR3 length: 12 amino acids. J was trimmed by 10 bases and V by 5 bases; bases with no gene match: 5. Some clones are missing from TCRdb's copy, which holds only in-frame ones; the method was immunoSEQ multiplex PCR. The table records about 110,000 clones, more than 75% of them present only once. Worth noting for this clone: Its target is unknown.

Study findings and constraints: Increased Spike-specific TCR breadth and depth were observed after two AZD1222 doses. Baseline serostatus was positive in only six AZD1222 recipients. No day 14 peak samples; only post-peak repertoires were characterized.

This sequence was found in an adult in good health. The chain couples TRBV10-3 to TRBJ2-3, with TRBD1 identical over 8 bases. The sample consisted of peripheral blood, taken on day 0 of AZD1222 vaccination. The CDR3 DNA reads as TGTGCCATCAGTCCAGGGGGCGCTTCGCAGTATTTT. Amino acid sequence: CAISPGGASQYF.